This T cell receptor (beta chain) was recorded in a study of T cells in Graves' hyperthyroidism and ophthalmopathy. There were TCR beta CDR3 regions amplified from RNA transcripts. Using the HTBI primer set, a first-round RT-PCR was run on the TCR CDR3. TCRdb ran MiXCR on the multiplex PCR reads and lists one entry per CDR3 protein. The sample records some 800,000 distinct CDR3 sequences, around 38% being singletons. This CDR3 is built from 14 residues. Trimming left V 10 bases short and J 3 bases short, with 19 bases between. This clonotype was seen more than once but under ten times. Source material: blood. The receptor was isolated from a man in his late teens or twenties with Graves' hyperthyroidism. The chain couples TRBV12-3 or TRBV12-4 to TRBJ2-7; D is possibly TRBD2 (5 bases). Here the CDR3 DNA reads TGTGCCACTGCGGCCATCGGACGGGACTACGAGCAGTACTTC. Translated, it gives CATAAIGRDYEQYF.